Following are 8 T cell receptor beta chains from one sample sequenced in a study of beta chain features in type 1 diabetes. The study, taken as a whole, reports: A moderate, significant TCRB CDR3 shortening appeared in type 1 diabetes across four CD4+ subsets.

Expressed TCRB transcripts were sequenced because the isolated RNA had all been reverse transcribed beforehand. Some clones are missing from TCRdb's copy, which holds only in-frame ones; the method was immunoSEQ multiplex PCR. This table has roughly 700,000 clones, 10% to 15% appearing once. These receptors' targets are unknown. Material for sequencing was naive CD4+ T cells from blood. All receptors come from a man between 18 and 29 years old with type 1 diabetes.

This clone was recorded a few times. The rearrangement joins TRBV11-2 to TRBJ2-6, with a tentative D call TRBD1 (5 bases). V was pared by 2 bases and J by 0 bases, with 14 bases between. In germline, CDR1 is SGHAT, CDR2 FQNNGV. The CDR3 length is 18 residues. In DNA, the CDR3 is TGTGCCAGCAGCTTATCGAAGGGGTGGGCCTCTGGGGCCAACGTCCTGACTTTC. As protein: CASSLSKGWASGANVLTF.

The CDR3 sequence is CASSYDRVYGNTIYF. The CDR3 bases are TGTGCCAGCAGTTACGACAGGGTCTACGGAAACACCATATATTTT. The chain employs TRBV6-5 and TRBJ1-3, with 7 bases identical to TRBD1. The CDR3 is 15 residues long. Trimming cost V 2 bases and J 4 bases; bases outside gene matches: 5. Germline V CDR1 and CDR2: MNHEY, SVGAGI.

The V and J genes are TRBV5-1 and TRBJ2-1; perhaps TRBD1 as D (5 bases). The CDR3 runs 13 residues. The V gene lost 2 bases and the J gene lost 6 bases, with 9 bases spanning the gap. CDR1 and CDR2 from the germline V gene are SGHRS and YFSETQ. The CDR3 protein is CASSLFRVNEQFF. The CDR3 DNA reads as TGCGCCAGCAGCTTATTCAGGGTCAATGAGCAGTTCTTC.

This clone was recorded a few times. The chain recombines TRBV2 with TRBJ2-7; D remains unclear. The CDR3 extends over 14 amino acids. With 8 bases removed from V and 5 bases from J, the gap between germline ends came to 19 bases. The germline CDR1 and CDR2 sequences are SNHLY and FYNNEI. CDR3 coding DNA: TGTGCCAGCCGGGTAACAGAACTTGCTGACGAGCAGTACTTC. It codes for CASRVTELADEQYF. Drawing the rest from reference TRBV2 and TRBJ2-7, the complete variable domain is EPEVTQTPSHQVTQMGQEVILRCVPISNHLYFYWYRQILGQKVEFLVSFYNNEISEKSEIFDDQFSVERPDGSNFTLKIRSTKLEDSAMYFCASRVTELADEQYFGPGTRLTVT.

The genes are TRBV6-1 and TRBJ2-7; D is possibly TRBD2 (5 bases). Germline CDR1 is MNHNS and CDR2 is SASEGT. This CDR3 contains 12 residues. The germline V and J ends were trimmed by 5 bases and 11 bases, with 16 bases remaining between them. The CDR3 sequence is CASSNGVTREYF. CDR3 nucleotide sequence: TGTGCCAGCAGTAACGGCGTTACGAGGGAGTACTTC.

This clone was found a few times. For the CDR3, the DNA is TGTGCCAGCAGCTTCGGGACAGGAGACAACCAAGAGACCCAGTACTTC. Amino acid sequence: CASSFGTGDNQETQYF. The rearrangement links TRBV7-9 to TRBJ2-5; 8 bases map to TRBD1. CDR1 SEHNR and CDR2 FQNEAQ come from the germline V gene (reference sequence). Losses at the gene ends were 3 bases for V and 0 bases for J; bases not matched to a gene: 6. CDR3 size: 16 residues.

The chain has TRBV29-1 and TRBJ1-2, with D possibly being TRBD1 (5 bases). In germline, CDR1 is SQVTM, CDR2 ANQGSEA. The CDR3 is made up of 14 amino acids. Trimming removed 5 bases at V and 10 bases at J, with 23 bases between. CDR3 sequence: CSVQGPSEVFFYTF. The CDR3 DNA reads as TGCAGCGTTCAGGGACCAAGCGAGGTATTTTTCTACACCTTC.

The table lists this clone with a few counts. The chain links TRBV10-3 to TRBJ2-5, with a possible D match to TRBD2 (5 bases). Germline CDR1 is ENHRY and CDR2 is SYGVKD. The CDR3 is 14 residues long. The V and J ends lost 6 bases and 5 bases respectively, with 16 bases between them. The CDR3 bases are TGTGCCATCAGCGACTCAACTAGAGGGGAGACCCAGTACTTC. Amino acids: CAISDSTRGETQYF.